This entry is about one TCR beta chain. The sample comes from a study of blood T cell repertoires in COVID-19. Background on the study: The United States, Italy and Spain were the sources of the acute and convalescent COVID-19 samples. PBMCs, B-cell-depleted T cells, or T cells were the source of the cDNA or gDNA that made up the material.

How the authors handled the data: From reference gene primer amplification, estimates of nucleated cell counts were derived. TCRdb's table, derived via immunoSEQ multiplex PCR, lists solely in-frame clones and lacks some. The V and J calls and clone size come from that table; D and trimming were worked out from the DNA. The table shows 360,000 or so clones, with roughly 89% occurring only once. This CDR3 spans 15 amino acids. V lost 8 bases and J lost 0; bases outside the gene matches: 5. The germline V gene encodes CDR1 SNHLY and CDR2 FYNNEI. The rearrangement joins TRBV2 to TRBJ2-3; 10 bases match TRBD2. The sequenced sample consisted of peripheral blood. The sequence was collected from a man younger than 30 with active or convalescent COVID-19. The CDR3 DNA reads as TGTGCCAGCCGGGGACTAGCGTCTAGCACAGATACGCAGTATTTT. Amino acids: CASRGLASSTDTQYF.